The rows below give T cell receptor beta chains drawn from one sample of a study of blood T cell repertoires in COVID-19. TCRdb keeps only in-frame clones here, not all; method: immunoSEQ multiplex PCR. The sample includes fewer than 80,000 clones, approximately 84% of them seen just once. Sequenced sample: peripheral blood. The receptor source for this set is a man in his fifties with COVID-19, enrolled during active disease. Each CDR3 is given with its conserved first and last residue. Fields, in order: D gene, clone size, J gene, V gene, CDR3 protein, CDR3 DNA. The D gene is left open where the match is weak. Clone size, where shown, is once, few, many, or a class for clones that have expanded.

. | . | TRBJ1-2 | TRBV21-1 | CASSRQTGIYGYTF | TGTGCCAGCAGCAGGCAGACAGGGATCTATGGCTACACCTTC
. | . | TRBJ1-2 | TRBV7-9 | CASSPPVRRLNYGYTF | TGTGCCAGCAGCCCGCCCGTGCGGCGGTTGAACTATGGCTACACCTTC
TRBD1 | . | TRBJ2-5 | TRBV7-3 | CASSDPDRGPGETQYF | TGTGCCAGCAGCGACCCGGACAGGGGGCCGGGTGAGACCCAGTACTTC
TRBD1 | . | TRBJ2-1 | TRBV3-1/TRBV3-2 | CASSQGTGIVYEQFF | TGTGCCAGCAGCCAAGGGACAGGGATCGTCTATGAGCAGTTCTTC
. | . | TRBJ1-1 | TRBV14 | CASSSGVHTEAFF | TGTGCCAGCAGTTCTGGAGTCCACACTGAAGCTTTCTTT
. | . | TRBJ1-2 | TRBV9 | CASSVGKGSGTYGYGYTF | TGTGCCAGCAGCGTAGGCAAAGGAAGCGGAACTTATGGCTATGGCTACACCTTC
TRBD1 | . | TRBJ1-2 | TRBV19 | CASSPTGGLGGYTF | TGTGCCAGTAGTCCAACAGGGGGTTTGGGTGGCTACACCTTC
TRBD1 | . | TRBJ2-2 | TRBV10-1 | CASNRDRGTGELFF | TGCGCCAGTAACCGGGACAGGGGGACCGGGGAGCTGTTTTTT
. | . | TRBJ2-5 | TRBV5-1 | CASSLGVAGGSRETQYF | TGCGCCAGCAGCTTGGGAGTTGCCGGGGGATCACGAGAGACCCAGTACTTC
TRBD1 | . | TRBJ2-3 | TRBV6-6 | CASSLTGRDTQYF | TGTGCCAGCAGTTTGACAGGGCGAGATACGCAGTATTTT
TRBD1 | . | TRBJ1-4 | TRBV4-1 | CASSQDKGQGNEKLFF | TGCGCCAGCAGCCAAGATAAGGGACAGGGAAATGAAAAACTGTTTTTT
. | once | TRBJ1-2 | TRBV10-3 | CAISDGDYGYTF | TGTGCCATCAGTGACGGGGACTATGGCTACACCTTC
. | . | TRBJ1-1 | TRBV10-3 | CAIRGDLNTEAFF | TGTGCCATCAGGGGAGATCTGAACACTGAAGCTTTCTTT
. | . | TRBJ1-6 | TRBV6-6 | CASSSVSYNSPLHF | TGTGCCAGCAGTTCGGTCTCCTATAATTCACCCCTCCACTTT
TRBD2 | . | TRBJ2-7 | TRBV5-5 | CASSHPGLAVEEQYF | TGTGCCAGCAGCCACCCGGGACTAGCGGTTGAAGAGCAGTACTTC
. | . | TRBJ1-4 | TRBV27 | CASSTGMANEKLFF | TGTGCCAGCAGCACAGGGATGGCTAATGAAAAACTGTTTTTT
TRBD2 | . | TRBJ2-1 | TRBV24-1 | CATSAGAGVVDEQFF | TGTGCCACCAGTGCGGGAGCGGGGGTGGTCGATGAGCAGTTCTTC